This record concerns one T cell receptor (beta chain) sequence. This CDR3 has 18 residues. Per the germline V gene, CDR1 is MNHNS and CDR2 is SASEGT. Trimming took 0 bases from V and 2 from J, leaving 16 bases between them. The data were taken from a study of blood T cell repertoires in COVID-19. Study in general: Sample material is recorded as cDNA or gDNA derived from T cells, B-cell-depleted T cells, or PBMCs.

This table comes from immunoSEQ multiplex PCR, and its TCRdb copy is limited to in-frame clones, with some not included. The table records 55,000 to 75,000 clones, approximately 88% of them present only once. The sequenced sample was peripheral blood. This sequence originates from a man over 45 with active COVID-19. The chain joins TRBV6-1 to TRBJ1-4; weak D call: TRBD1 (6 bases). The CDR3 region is CASSEAGHLGSTNEKLFF. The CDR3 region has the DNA TGTGCCAGCAGTGAAGCGGGACATCTAGGGTCGACTAATGAAAAACTGTTTTTT.